A selection of T cell receptor beta chains follows, all from one sample in a study of T cell responses to AZD1222 COVID-19 vaccine. The method was immunoSEQ multiplex PCR; TCRdb's version includes in-frame clones alone and lacks a portion of them. Of 150,000 to 200,000 clones listed, roughly 94% are singletons. This material consisted of peripheral blood, taken 28 days after the second AZD1222 dose. The receptors were sampled from an adult who received the AZD1222 COVID-19 vaccine. Each CDR3 is given with its conserved first and last residue. D genes are given only for firm matches. The listing skips clone size in some rows; elsewhere it reads once, few, many or a size class.

j_call v_call clone_size d_call cdr3_nt cdr3_aa
TRBJ2-7 TRBV6-6 NA TRBD1 TGTGCCAGCAGTCCCATGGGGACCGGGACAGGGGGCCTCTACGAGCAGTACTTC CASSPMGTGTGGLYEQYF
TRBJ1-5 TRBV27 NA NA TGTGCCAGCAGGTTCAATAGCAATCAGCCCCAGCATTTT CASRFNSNQPQHF
TRBJ1-4 TRBV4-1 NA TRBD1 TGCGCCAGCAGCCAGACCGGGACAGCGAATGAAAAACTGTTTTTT CASSQTGTANEKLFF
TRBJ2-5 TRBV27 NA NA TGTGCCAGCAGTTTTCTATACCAAGAGACCCAGTACTTC CASSFLYQETQYF
TRBJ2-3 TRBV19 NA NA TGTGCCAGTAGAGGAGACGGACAATACACAGATACGCAGTATTTT CASRGDGQYTDTQYF
TRBJ2-1 TRBV19 NA TRBD2 TGTGCCAGTAGTATAGTGGCTAGCGGGAGACGGGAGCAGTTCTTC CASSIVASGRREQFF
TRBJ1-1 TRBV5-1 NA NA TGCGCCAGCAGCTTGGCCGTAGCCCCAAGGTCCACTGAAGCTTTCTTT CASSLAVAPRSTEAFF
TRBJ2-2 TRBV2 NA NA TGTGCCAGCATCATGGGGCTGAACACCGGGGAGCTGTTTTTT CASIMGLNTGELFF
TRBJ1-5 TRBV9 NA TRBD1 TGTGCCAGCAGCCACGACAGGGGGCCTCAGCCCCAGCATTTT CASSHDRGPQPQHF
TRBJ1-1 TRBV7-8 once NA TGTGCCAGCAGCTACCAGATAAACACTGAAGCTTTCTTT CASSYQINTEAFF
TRBJ2-2 TRBV28 NA NA TGTGCCAGCAGTTTGGGCAGGGGGAACACCGGGGAGCTGTTTTTT CASSLGRGNTGELFF
TRBJ2-3 TRBV27 NA NA TGTGCCAGCAGTTTAAGACTAGTAGGAGATACGCAGTATTTT CASSLRLVGDTQYF
TRBJ1-1 TRBV27 NA TRBD1 TGTGCCAGCAGTTCTAGCAGGGGGCGGTGGAGAGACACTGAAGCTTTCTTT CASSSSRGRWRDTEAFF
TRBJ1-6 TRBV25-1 once TRBD1 TGTGCCAGCCGGAGAGGGGGCGATTCACCCCTCCACTTT CASRRGGDSPLHF
TRBJ1-1 TRBV30 NA NA TGTGCCTGGAGTTTTTCCGCAGGGGTAGATTTT CAWSFSAGVDF
TRBJ1-5 TRBV7-6 NA NA TGTGCCAGCAGCTCCCTAAAGGGGGGAAATAGCAATCAGCCCCAGCATTTT CASSSLKGGNSNQPQHF
TRBJ1-2 TRBV24-1 NA NA TGTGCCACCAGTCGTCAGGGGAGAGGCTACACCTTC CATSRQGRGYTF
TRBJ2-3 TRBV7-3 NA TRBD2 TGTGCCAGCAGCTTAATGGGTGCGGGAGGGGGAGATACGCAGTATTTT CASSLMGAGGGDTQYF
TRBJ1-3 TRBV2 NA NA TGTGCCAGCAGTGAGGTTAGTTACAGCGTGGGAAACACCATATATTTT CASSEVSYSVGNTIYF
TRBJ1-1 TRBV7-2 NA TRBD1 TGTGCCAGCAGCCCGGCCCCCAGGGGGGAGGGCACTGAAGCTTTCTTT CASSPAPRGEGTEAFF
TRBJ1-4 TRBV5-1 NA NA TGCGCCAGCAGCTCCGCAACTGTGTGGGGGCGGGTAAATGAAAAACTGTTTTTT CASSSATVWGRVNEKLFF
TRBJ2-7 TRBV14 NA NA TGTGCCAGCAGCCAAGGCAGAGACTCCTACGAGCAGTACTTC CASSQGRDSYEQYF
TRBJ2-7 TRBV4-2 NA NA TGTGCCAGCAGCCAAGGTGTGTCAAGCTCCTACGAGCAGTACTTC CASSQGVSSSYEQYF
TRBJ1-4 TRBV3-1/TRBV3-2 NA TRBD1 TGTGCCAGCAGCCAAGTTACAGGGGGAAATGAAAAACTGTTTTTT CASSQVTGGNEKLFF
TRBJ2-7 TRBV28 NA NA TGTGCCAGCAGTGCGCCCGGGTCTCGACTCGAGCAGTACTTC CASSAPGSRLEQYF
TRBJ1-5 TRBV7-9 NA TRBD1 TGTGCCAGCAGCAGTTGGGCAGGGGGCCCGAATCAGCCCCAGCATTTT CASSSWAGGPNQPQHF
TRBJ1-1 TRBV7-9 NA TRBD1 TGTGCCAGCAGCATTGACAGGGGAAGGTCGGACACTGAAGCTTTCTTT CASSIDRGRSDTEAFF
TRBJ1-5 TRBV7-2 NA NA TGTGCCAGCAGCTTATTCAATCAGCCCCAGCATTTT CASSLFNQPQHF
TRBJ2-7 TRBV13 NA NA TGTGCCAGCAGCATCGGACGCACAGGGCTCTACGAGCAGTACTTC CASSIGRTGLYEQYF
TRBJ2-7 TRBV6-5 NA TRBD1 TGTGCCAGCCGACAGGGAGTATCCCGCAACTACGAGCAGTACTTC CASRQGVSRNYEQYF
TRBJ2-7 TRBV28 NA NA TGTGCCAGCACCTTAGCCCGGAACTCCTACGAGCAGTACTTC CASTLARNSYEQYF
TRBJ2-2 TRBV2 NA TRBD2 TGTGCCAGCAGTATACTAGCGGGAGGGGTTGGCGGGGAGCTGTTTTTT CASSILAGGVGGELFF
TRBJ2-7 TRBV5-1 NA NA TGCGCCAGCAGCTTGGGGCAGGGGCCTTTCCACGAGCAGTACTTC CASSLGQGPFHEQYF
TRBJ2-6 TRBV11-2 NA TRBD1 TGTGCCAGCAGCTTCCACCGGACAGGGGCGGGCGGGGCCAACGTCCTGACTTTC CASSFHRTGAGGANVLTF
TRBJ1-1 TRBV2 NA NA TGTGCCAGCAGTGTCAGGGGTCCCGCTGAAGCTTTCTTT CASSVRGPAEAFF
TRBJ2-1 TRBV3-1/TRBV3-2 NA TRBD2 TGTGCCAGCAGCCAAGGGGTAGCGGGATTGAATGAGCAGTTCTTC CASSQGVAGLNEQFF
TRBJ1-4 TRBV7-9 NA NA TGTGCCAGCAGCCAGGGGTCGGGGCAAAAAGGTCGGGAAAAACTGTTTTTT CASSQGSGQKGREKLFF
TRBJ2-5 TRBV20-1 NA TRBD2 TGCAGTGCTAGTCCCCCTAGCGGAAACCAAGAGACCCAGTACTTC CSASPPSGNQETQYF
TRBJ2-7 TRBV10-3 NA NA TGTGCCATCAGGGGGAGTAAGGAGTCCTACGAGCAGTACTTC CAIRGSKESYEQYF
TRBJ1-2 TRBV18 NA TRBD1 TGTGCCAGCTCACCACCGAAATGGGACAGATATGGCTACACCTTC CASSPPKWDRYGYTF
TRBJ1-5 TRBV27 NA NA TGTGCCAGCAGTTTGTACACGGGATGGGATCAGCCCCAGCATTTT CASSLYTGWDQPQHF
TRBJ2-3 TRBV12-5 NA TRBD1 TGTGCTAGTGGTTTGGCCCGCACAGGGGGCCTCACAGATACGCAGTATTTT CASGLARTGGLTDTQYF
TRBJ1-1 TRBV6-5 NA NA TGTGCCAGCAGAGCCACAAGGAACACTGAAGCTTTCTTT CASRATRNTEAFF
TRBJ2-1 TRBV5-1 once NA TGCGCCAGCAGCTTGGCGCCGGCCAATGAGCAGTTCTTC CASSLAPANEQFF
TRBJ2-7 TRBV27 NA NA TGTGCCAGCAGGGGAACAAAACGAGGGTACGAGCAGTACTTC CASRGTKRGYEQYF
TRBJ1-2 TRBV20-1 NA NA TGCAGTGCCGGGACCGCCTACGGCTACACCTTC CSAGTAYGYTF
TRBJ1-5 TRBV27 NA TRBD1 TGTGCCAGCAGTTTATTTGGGACAGAGTATCAGCCCCAGCATTTT CASSLFGTEYQPQHF
TRBJ1-1 TRBV5-1 NA TRBD1 TGCGCCAGCAGCCCTCTGACAGGGGACACTGAAGCTTTCTTT CASSPLTGDTEAFF
TRBJ1-2 TRBV28 NA NA TGTGCCAGCAGTTTAGTAGGGAGTACGTATGGCTACACCTTC CASSLVGSTYGYTF
TRBJ2-3 TRBV5-1 NA TRBD2 TGCGCCAGCAGCTTGTTTTCGGCTAGCGGGAGTGCAGATACGCAGTATTTT CASSLFSASGSADTQYF
TRBJ2-1 TRBV6-6 NA TRBD2 TGTGCCAGCAGTAGGGGACTACAACAATTCTTC CASSRGLQQFF
TRBJ2-7 TRBV5-1 NA TRBD2 TGCGCCAGCGGAGCGGGAGCCCACGAGCAGTACTTC CASGAGAHEQYF
TRBJ1-4 TRBV4-1 NA TRBD1 TGCGCCAGCAGCCAGGGGACAGGGGGCTTTGAAAAACTGTTTTTT CASSQGTGGFEKLFF
TRBJ2-1 TRBV27 NA NA TGTGCCAGCAACCAGGGGGCGGCTAGCGGCTTCATCGGTTACAATGAGCAGTTCTTC CASNQGAASGFIGYNEQFF